The rows below give T cell receptor beta chains drawn from one sample of a study of T-cell reconstitution after alpha-beta-depleted transplantation in children. One entry per CDR3 protein results from TCRdb running MiXCR on the PCR reads. The table has about 500,000 distinct CDR3 sequences, approximately 30% seen once. Specimen: PBMCs from the stem cell graft donor, collected from the stem cell graft. These receptors were taken from a human donor who donated a stem cell graft to a child with aplastic anemia. The CDR3 runs from the conserved cysteine through the conserved F or W. A D gene is named only where the DNA matches it firmly. Expanded clones are given a class, and other clones once, few, many or no size at all.

clone_size: NA
d_call: NA
v_call: TRBV29-1
j_call: TRBJ2-1
cdr3_aa: CSVEGTLGHEQFF
cdr3_nt: TGCAGCGTTGAGGGGACCCTGGGCCATGAGCAGTTCTTC

clone_size: few
d_call: NA
v_call: TRBV4-2
j_call: TRBJ2-1
cdr3_aa: CASSQEKIYNEQFF
cdr3_nt: TGTGCCAGCAGCCAAGAGAAGATCTACAATGAGCAGTTCTTC

clone_size: NA
d_call: TRBD2
v_call: TRBV4-3
j_call: TRBJ2-3
cdr3_aa: CASAKGGRGGTDTQYF
cdr3_nt: TGCGCCAGCGCGAAGGGAGGGCGGGGGGGCACAGATACGCAGTATTTT

clone_size: NA
d_call: NA
v_call: TRBV3-1
j_call: TRBJ2-3
cdr3_aa: CATSPGSDTQYF
cdr3_nt: TGTGCCACCTCCCCGGGATCAGATACGCAGTATTTT

clone_size: NA
d_call: NA
v_call: TRBV20-1
j_call: TRBJ2-1
cdr3_aa: CSATRTDSYNEQFF
cdr3_nt: TGCAGTGCTACTAGGACCGACTCCTACAATGAGCAGTTCTTC

clone_size: NA
d_call: NA
v_call: TRBV7-9
j_call: TRBJ2-6
cdr3_aa: CASIKPVSSGANVLTF
cdr3_nt: TGTGCCAGCATCAAACCCGTGAGCTCTGGGGCCAACGTCCTGACTTTC

clone_size: NA
d_call: NA
v_call: TRBV20-1
j_call: TRBJ2-3
cdr3_aa: CSARDLQRDIIDTQYF
cdr3_nt: TGCAGTGCTAGAGATCTCCAGCGGGACATTATAGATACGCAGTATTTT

clone_size: NA
d_call: TRBD2
v_call: TRBV7-6
j_call: TRBJ2-7
cdr3_aa: CASSPGTSGLAYEQYF
cdr3_nt: TGTGCCAGCAGCCCCGGGACTAGCGGGCTGGCCTACGAGCAGTACTTC

clone_size: NA
d_call: NA
v_call: TRBV28
j_call: TRBJ2-7
cdr3_aa: CASSSGTESSYEQYF
cdr3_nt: TGTGCCAGCAGTTCCGGGACCGAGAGCTCCTACGAGCAGTACTTC

clone_size: NA
d_call: TRBD2
v_call: TRBV11-2
j_call: TRBJ2-3
cdr3_aa: CASSLVDVAGGPTDTQYF
cdr3_nt: TGTGCCAGCAGCTTAGTTGATGTCGCGGGAGGGCCCACAGATACGCAGTATTTT

clone_size: few
d_call: NA
v_call: TRBV6-5
j_call: TRBJ2-3
cdr3_aa: CASRHSTDTQYF
cdr3_nt: TGTGCCAGCAGACACTCCACAGATACGCAGTATTTT

clone_size: NA
d_call: NA
v_call: TRBV18
j_call: TRBJ2-2
cdr3_aa: CASRQSGELFF
cdr3_nt: TGTGCCAGCAGACAATCCGGGGAGCTGTTTTTT

clone_size: NA
d_call: TRBD1
v_call: TRBV6-1
j_call: TRBJ2-2
cdr3_aa: CASRDRVGTGELFF
cdr3_nt: TGTGCCAGCAGGGACAGGGTCGGCACCGGGGAGCTGTTTTTT

clone_size: few
d_call: NA
v_call: TRBV20-1
j_call: TRBJ1-5
cdr3_aa: CSARARNRLVSNQPQHF
cdr3_nt: TGCAGTGCTAGAGCGAGAAACAGGCTTGTGAGCAATCAGCCCCAGCATTTT

clone_size: NA
d_call: NA
v_call: TRBV9
j_call: TRBJ2-5
cdr3_aa: CASSVEASYETQYF
cdr3_nt: TGTGCCAGCAGCGTAGAGGCTAGCTATGAGACCCAGTACTTC

clone_size: NA
d_call: NA
v_call: TRBV3-1
j_call: TRBJ2-3
cdr3_aa: CASSRRIFEGTDTQYF
cdr3_nt: TGTGCCAGCAGCCGGCGGATTTTTGAGGGCACAGATACGCAGTATTTT

clone_size: few
d_call: NA
v_call: TRBV5-6
j_call: TRBJ2-3
cdr3_aa: CASDEGRGPQYF
cdr3_nt: TGTGCCAGCGACGAAGGGAGGGGGCCGCAGTATTTT

clone_size: NA
d_call: NA
v_call: TRBV2
j_call: TRBJ2-3
cdr3_aa: CASSADRSTDTQYF
cdr3_nt: TGTGCCAGCAGTGCAGACCGGAGCACAGATACGCAGTATTTT

clone_size: few
d_call: NA
v_call: TRBV9
j_call: TRBJ1-1
cdr3_aa: CASSVVSGGAEAFF
cdr3_nt: TGTGCCAGCAGCGTAGTTTCAGGCGGCGCTGAAGCTTTCTTT

clone_size: NA
d_call: TRBD2
v_call: TRBV28
j_call: TRBJ2-5
cdr3_aa: CASSFLASGRAFQETQYF
cdr3_nt: TGTGCCAGCAGTTTCCTCGCTAGCGGGAGGGCCTTTCAAGAGACCCAGTACTTC

clone_size: NA
d_call: TRBD2
v_call: TRBV3-1
j_call: TRBJ2-1
cdr3_aa: CASSQDWLAGDHEQFF
cdr3_nt: TGTGCCAGCAGCCAAGACTGGCTAGCGGGAGACCATGAGCAGTTCTTC

clone_size: NA
d_call: TRBD2
v_call: TRBV29-1
j_call: TRBJ2-3
cdr3_aa: CSVGLAGRTDTQYF
cdr3_nt: TGCAGCGTTGGACTAGCGGGACGGACAGATACGCAGTATTTT

clone_size: few
d_call: NA
v_call: TRBV25-1
j_call: TRBJ1-1
cdr3_aa: CASSEGGSSAFF
cdr3_nt: TGTGCCAGCAGTGAAGGAGGGAGCTCAGCTTTCTTT

clone_size: NA
d_call: NA
v_call: TRBV29-1
j_call: TRBJ2-4
cdr3_aa: CSVVMGANIQYF
cdr3_nt: TGCAGCGTTGTTATGGGGGCAAACATTCAGTACTTC

clone_size: many
d_call: TRBD2
v_call: TRBV20-1
j_call: TRBJ2-1
cdr3_aa: CSARGLADHNEQFF
cdr3_nt: TGCAGTGCTAGAGGACTAGCGGACCACAATGAGCAGTTCTTC

clone_size: NA
d_call: TRBD1
v_call: TRBV18
j_call: TRBJ1-1
cdr3_aa: CASSPPGGPGTEAFF
cdr3_nt: TGTGCCAGCTCACCCCCAGGGGGGCCAGGCACTGAAGCTTTCTTT